The rows below give T cell receptor beta chains drawn from one sample of a study of control samples from healthy donors and cancer patients. Assay used: immunoSEQ multiplex PCR; TCRdb lists only in-frame clones, some missing. The sample holds under 200,000 clones, roughly 93% seen once. The material sequenced was blood. The receptor set was obtained from a woman aged 55-70 years in good health. Each CDR3 is given with its conserved first and last residue. Fields, in order: J gene, D gene, CDR3 length, clone size, V gene, CDR3 DNA, CDR3 protein. A D gene is named only where the DNA matches it firmly. The size of a clone is reported for some rows only, either as once, few or many, or as a class for expanded clones.

TRBJ2-3 | TRBD2 | 15 | once | TRBV7-3 | TGTGCCAGCAGCCCTGTGGCGGCGGGGGGAGATACGCAGTATTTT | CASSPVAAGGDTQYF
TRBJ1-3 | . | 14 | . | TRBV10-3 | TGTGCCATCAGTGACGGTGACTCTGGAAACACCATATATTTT | CAISDGDSGNTIYF
TRBJ1-1 | TRBD1 | 12 | . | TRBV12-3/TRBV12-4 | TGTGCCAGCAGCCCACAGGGGACTGAAGCTTTCTTT | CASSPQGTEAFF
TRBJ2-2 | . | 17 | once | TRBV6-2/TRBV6-3 | TGTGCCAGCAGTTACGTTTTTGGTTCTAAGGGAACCGGGGAGCTGTTTTTT | CASSYVFGSKGTGELFF
TRBJ1-5 | . | 13 | . | TRBV5-1 | TGCGCCAGCAGCTTGGAAAGCGATCAGCCCCAGCATTTT | CASSLESDQPQHF
TRBJ2-7 | TRBD1 | 12 | . | TRBV29-1 | TGCAGCGGTCGGACAGGCGACTACGAGCAGTACTTC | CSGRTGDYEQYF
TRBJ1-3 | . | 18 | few | TRBV18 | TGTGCCAGCTCACTCTATTACTCGGGGGGCCAAACTGGAAACACCATATATTTT | CASSLYYSGGQTGNTIYF
TRBJ2-7 | TRBD1 | 14 | . | TRBV7-2 | TGTGCCAGCAGACCTCGGACAGGGAACGGGGAGCAGTACTTC | CASRPRTGNGEQYF
TRBJ1-2 | . | 12 | . | TRBV3-1/TRBV3-2 | TGTGCCAGCAGCCGAAGAAGGTACGGCTACACCTTC | CASSRRRYGYTF
TRBJ2-1 | . | 13 | . | TRBV3-1/TRBV3-2 | TGTGCCAGCAGCCAAGATAATGCGGGGGAGCAGTTCTTC | CASSQDNAGEQFF
TRBJ1-2 | . | 13 | once | TRBV6-6 | TGTGCCAGCAGTTATCTCGGTGACTATGGCTACACCTTC | CASSYLGDYGYTF
TRBJ2-5 | TRBD1 | 15 | . | TRBV7-3 | TGTGCCAGCAGCTTAAGACAGGGGGCGTATGAGACCCAGTACTTC | CASSLRQGAYETQYF
TRBJ2-7 | TRBD2 | 18 | . | TRBV7-2 | TGTGCCAGCAGCCCTCGCCCGGGACTAGCGGGGGCGTCGCTCGAGCAGTACTTC | CASSPRPGLAGASLEQYF